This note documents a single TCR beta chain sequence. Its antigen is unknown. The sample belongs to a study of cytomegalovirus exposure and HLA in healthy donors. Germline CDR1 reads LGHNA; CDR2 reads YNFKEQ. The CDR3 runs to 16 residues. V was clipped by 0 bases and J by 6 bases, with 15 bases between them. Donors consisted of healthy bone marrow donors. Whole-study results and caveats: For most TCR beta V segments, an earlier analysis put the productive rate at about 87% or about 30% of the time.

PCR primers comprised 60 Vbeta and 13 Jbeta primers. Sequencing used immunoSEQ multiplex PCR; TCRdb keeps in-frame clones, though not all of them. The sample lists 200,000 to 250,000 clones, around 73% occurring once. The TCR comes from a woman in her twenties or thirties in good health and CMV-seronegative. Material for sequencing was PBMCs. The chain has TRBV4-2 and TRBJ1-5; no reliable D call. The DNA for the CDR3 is TGTGCCAGCAGCCAAGATCAAGGGAGGGAAGGTCAGCCCCAGCATTTT. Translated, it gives CASSQDQGREGQPQHF.